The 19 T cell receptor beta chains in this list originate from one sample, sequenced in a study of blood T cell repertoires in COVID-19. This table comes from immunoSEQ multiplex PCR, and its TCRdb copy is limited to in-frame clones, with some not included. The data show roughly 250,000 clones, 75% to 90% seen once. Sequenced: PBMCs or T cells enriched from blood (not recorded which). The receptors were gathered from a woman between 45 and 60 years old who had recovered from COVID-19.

CDR3 sequence: CASSLAPTGGFDNSPLHF. CDR3 nucleotide sequence: TGTGCCAGCAGCTTAGCCCCGACAGGGGGCTTCGATAATTCACCCCTCCACTTT. The J gene is TRBJ1-6, the V gene TRBV7-8, with 10 nucleotides matching TRBD1. The CDR3 contains 18 residues. The junction had 7 bases not matched to a gene; V was cut back by 0 bases and J by 5 bases. The germline V gene has CDR1 SGHVS and CDR2 FQNEAQ.

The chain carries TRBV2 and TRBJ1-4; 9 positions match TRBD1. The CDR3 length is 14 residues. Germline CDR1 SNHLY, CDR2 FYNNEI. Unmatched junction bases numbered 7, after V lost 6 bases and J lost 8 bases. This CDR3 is CASRGQGPGEKLFF. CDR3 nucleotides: TGTGCCAGCAGAGGACAGGGGCCAGGAGAAAAACTGTTTTTT.

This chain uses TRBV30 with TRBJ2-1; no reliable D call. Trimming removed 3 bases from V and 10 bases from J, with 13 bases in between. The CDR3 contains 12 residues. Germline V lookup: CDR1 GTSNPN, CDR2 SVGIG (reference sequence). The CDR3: CAWSEQAGEQFF. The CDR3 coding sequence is TGTGCCTGGAGCGAACAAGCAGGAGAGCAGTTCTTC.

CDR3 DNA: TGTGCCACCAGTGATTTCAGGCGGGATAATGAGCAGTTCTTC. Amino acid sequence: CATSDFRRDNEQFF. This sequence joins TRBV24-1 and TRBJ2-1, with D possibly TRBD2 on 6 matching bases. V was pared by 1 base and J by 7 bases, with 10 bases between. CDR1 and CDR2 (germline): KGHDR, SFDVKD. The CDR3 sequence is 14 residues long.

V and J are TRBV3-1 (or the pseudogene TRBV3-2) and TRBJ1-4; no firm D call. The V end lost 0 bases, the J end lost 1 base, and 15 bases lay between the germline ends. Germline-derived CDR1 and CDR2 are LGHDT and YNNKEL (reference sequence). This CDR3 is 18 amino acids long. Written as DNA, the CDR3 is TGTGCCAGCAGCCAAGATCTGGCAGGATTCCGAACTAATGAAAAACTGTTTTTT. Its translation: CASSQDLAGFRTNEKLFF.

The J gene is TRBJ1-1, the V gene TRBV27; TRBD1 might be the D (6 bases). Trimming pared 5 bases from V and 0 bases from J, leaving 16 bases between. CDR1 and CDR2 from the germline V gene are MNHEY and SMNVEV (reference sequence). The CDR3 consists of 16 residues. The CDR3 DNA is TGTGCCAGCAGTCCCTCGACAGGAGAGTTGAACACTGAAGCTTTCTTT. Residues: CASSPSTGELNTEAFF.

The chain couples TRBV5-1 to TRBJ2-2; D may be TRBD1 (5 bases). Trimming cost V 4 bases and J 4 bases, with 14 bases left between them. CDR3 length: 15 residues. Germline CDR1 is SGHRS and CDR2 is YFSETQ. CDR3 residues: CASSTLTGPTGELFF. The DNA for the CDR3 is TGCGCCAGCAGCACTCTAACAGGCCCCACCGGGGAGCTGTTTTTT.

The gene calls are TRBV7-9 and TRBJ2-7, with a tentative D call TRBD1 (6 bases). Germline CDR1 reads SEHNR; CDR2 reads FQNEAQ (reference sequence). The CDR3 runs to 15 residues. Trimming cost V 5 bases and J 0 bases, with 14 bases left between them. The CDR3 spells CASSTHRENSYEQYF. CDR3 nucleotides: TGTGCCAGCAGCACCCACAGGGAGAACTCCTACGAGCAGTACTTC.

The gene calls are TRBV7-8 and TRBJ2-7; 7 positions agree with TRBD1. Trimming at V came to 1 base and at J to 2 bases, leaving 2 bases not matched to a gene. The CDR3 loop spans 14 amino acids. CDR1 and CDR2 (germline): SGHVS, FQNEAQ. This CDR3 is CASSLVGTAYEQYF. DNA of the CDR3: TGTGCCAGCAGCTTAGTCGGGACAGCCTACGAGCAGTACTTC.

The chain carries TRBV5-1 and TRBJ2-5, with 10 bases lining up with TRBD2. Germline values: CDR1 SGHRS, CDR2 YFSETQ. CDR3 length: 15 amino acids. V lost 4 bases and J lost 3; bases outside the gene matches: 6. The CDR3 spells CASSTGTSVEETQYF. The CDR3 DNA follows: TGCGCCAGCAGCACCGGGACTAGCGTCGAAGAGACCCAGTACTTC.

CDR3 residues: CASSLGLGTKGYTF. DNA of the CDR3: TGTGCCAGCAGTTTAGGGCTCGGGACTAAGGGCTACACCTTC. The chain carries TRBV28 and TRBJ1-2; D is perhaps TRBD1 (5 bases). The CDR3 spans 14 residues. Looked up from germline, CDR1 is MDHEN and CDR2 is SYDVKM. V lost 2 bases, J lost 8 bases, and 15 bases lay in between.

CDR3 sequence: CASGGTDRSSGNTIYF. The DNA for the CDR3 is TGTGCCAGCGGGGGGACAGACAGGAGCTCTGGAAACACCATATATTTT. The V and J genes are TRBV11-1 and TRBJ1-3, with TRBD1 identical over 7 bases. V dropped 8 bases and J dropped 0; count of bases not matched to a gene: 10. The CDR3 sequence is 16 residues long. Germline loops: CDR1 SGHAT, CDR2 FQDESV (reference sequence). The full variable domain, completed using reference TRBV11-1 and TRBJ1-3, is EAEVAQSPRYKITEKSQAVAFWCDPISGHATLYWYRQILGQGPELLVQFQDESVVDDSQLPKDRFSAERLKGVDSTLKIQPAELGDSAMYLCASGGTDRSSGNTIYFGEGSWLTVV.

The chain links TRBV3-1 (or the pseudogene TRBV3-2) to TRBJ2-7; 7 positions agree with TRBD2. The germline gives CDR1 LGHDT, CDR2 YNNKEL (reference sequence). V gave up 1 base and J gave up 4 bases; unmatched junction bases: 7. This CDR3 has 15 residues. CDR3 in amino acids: CASSQASGPFYEQYF. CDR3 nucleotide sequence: TGTGCCAGCAGCCAAGCTAGCGGCCCTTTTTACGAGCAGTACTTC.

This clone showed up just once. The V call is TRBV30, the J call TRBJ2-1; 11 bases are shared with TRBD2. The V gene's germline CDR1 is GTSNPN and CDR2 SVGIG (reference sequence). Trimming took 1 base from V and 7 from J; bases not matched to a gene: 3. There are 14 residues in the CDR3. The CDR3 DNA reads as TGTGCCTGGAGTGATAGCGGGAGGGATAATGAGCAGTTCTTC. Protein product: CAWSDSGRDNEQFF. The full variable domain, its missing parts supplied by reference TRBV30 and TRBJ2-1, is SQTIHQWPATLVQPVGSPLSLECTVEGTSNPNLYWYRQAAGRGLQLLFYSVGIGQISSEVPQNLSASRPQDRQFILSSKKLLLSDSGFYLCAWSDSGRDNEQFFGPGTRLTVL.

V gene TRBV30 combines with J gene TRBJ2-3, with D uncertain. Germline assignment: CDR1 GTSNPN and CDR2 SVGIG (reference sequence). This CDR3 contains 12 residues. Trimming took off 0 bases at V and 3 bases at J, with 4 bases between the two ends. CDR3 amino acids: CAWSVLTDTQYF. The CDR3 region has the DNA TGTGCCTGGAGTGTACTGACAGATACGCAGTATTTT.

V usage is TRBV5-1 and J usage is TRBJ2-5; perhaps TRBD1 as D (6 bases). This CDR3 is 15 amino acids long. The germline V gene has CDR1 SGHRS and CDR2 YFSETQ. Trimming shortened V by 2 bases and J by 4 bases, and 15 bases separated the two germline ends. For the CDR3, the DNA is TGCGCCAGCAGCTTCCAGGGGTTTGGGGGAGAGACCCAGTACTTC. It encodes CASSFQGFGGETQYF. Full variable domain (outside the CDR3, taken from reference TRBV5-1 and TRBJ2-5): KAGVTQTPRYLIKTRGQQVTLSCSPISGHRSVSWYQQTPGQGLQFLFEYFSETQRNKGNFPGRFSGRQFSNSRSEMNVSTLELGDSALYLCASSFQGFGGETQYFGPGTRLLVL.

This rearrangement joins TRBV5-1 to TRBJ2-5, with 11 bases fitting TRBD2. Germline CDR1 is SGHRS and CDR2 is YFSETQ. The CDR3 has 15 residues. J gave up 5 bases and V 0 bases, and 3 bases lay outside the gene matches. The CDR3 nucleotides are TGCGCCAGCAGCTTGGTTGCTAGCGGGAGGGAGACCCAGTACTTC. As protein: CASSLVASGRETQYF.

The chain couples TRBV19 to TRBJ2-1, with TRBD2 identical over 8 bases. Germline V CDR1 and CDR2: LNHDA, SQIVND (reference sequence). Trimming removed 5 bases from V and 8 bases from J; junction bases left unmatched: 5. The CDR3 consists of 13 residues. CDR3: CASSVLAGYEQFF. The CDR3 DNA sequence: TGTGCCAGTAGTGTCCTAGCGGGTTATGAGCAGTTCTTC.

The CDR3 bases are TGTGCCAGCAGCTTGGGAGCGGGAGGGGTTGAGCAGTTCTTC. This codes for CASSLGAGGVEQFF. The chain carries TRBV7-6 and TRBJ2-1; 10 bases fit TRBD2. This CDR3 is built from 14 residues. Germline-derived CDR1 and CDR2 are SGHVS and FNYEAQ. With 3 bases clipped from V and 9 bases from J, the junction kept 5 bases outside the gene matches.